This entry concerns a single T cell receptor (beta chain). Its antigen is still unknown. The sample holds no much larger clone one base away, and base qualities are not on file. Patients with a history of autoimmune disease or receiving systemic immunosuppression were excluded from the trial. Peripheral blood for TCR sequencing was collected from all dose cohorts at baseline, on cycle 4 day 1, and on cycle 7 day 1. The samples were taken from a phase I, first-in-human, multicenter, open-label dose-escalation trial of ivuxolimab. Adults with locally advanced or metastatic melanoma, renal cell, hepatocellular, or head and neck squamous cell carcinoma were enrolled in the trial. Before TCR sequencing, CD4+ T cells and CD8+ T cells from peripheral blood were sorted into separate populations. V is clipped by 6 bases and J by 2 bases, and the sequence between their germline boundaries is 15 bases long. The cysteine opens and the phenylalanine closes a CDR3 of 15 amino acids. Of the read, only the CDR3 DNA is kept; its 45 bases are in frame from base 1. According to the germline V gene, CDR1 reads SNHLY and CDR2 reads FYNNEI.

This record belongs to a study of OX40 agonist ivuxolimab in advanced cancers. In terms of the full investigation: Ivuxolimab was an agonistic, fully human IgG2 monoclonal antibody directed against OX40 (CD134), a costimulatory receptor. Intravenous ivuxolimab was administered to patients every 2 weeks at six dose levels: 0.01, 0.1, 0.3, 1.5, 3 and 10 mg/kg. Among the approximately 50 dose-escalation patients, approximately 20 had hepatocellular carcinoma, roughly 15 melanoma, 9 renal cell carcinoma and 9 head and neck cancer. In the dose-escalation cohort, about four fifths of patients were male, and the mean age was 60 years with a range of roughly 20 to 80. Patients were allowed to have had prior anti-PD-1, anti-PD-L1 or anti-CTLA-4 therapy, and more than 30% of the dose-escalation patients had previously received checkpoint inhibitors. Three dose-escalation patients achieved partial responses, one with hepatocellular carcinoma and two with cutaneous melanoma. The point of sequencing TCRbeta in the periphery was to test whether ivuxolimab changed TCR sequence diversity and drove clonal T-cell expansion. The paper describes the monotherapy dose-escalation part (N ≈ 52 patients) of the phase I trial of ivuxolimab.

The investigation overall reported the following: Which antigens the clonally expanded peripheral T cells were specific for was not determined. In the 0.1-3.0 mg/kg groups, partial responders had among the lowest normalized peripheral clonal expansion, particularly in CD8+ T cells. At doses of 0.1 to 3.0 mg/kg, clonal expansion of both CD4+ and CD8+ blood T cells was observed from baseline to week 6. Low levels of normalized T-cell clonal expansion were also seen in some patients who did not respond. After ivuxolimab, expanded clones were on average more numerous among CD8+ T cells than among CD4+ T cells.

To sequence the TCRbeta CDR3 region, genomic DNA was isolated from the sorted cells. TCRbeta CDR3 regions were sequenced using the immunoSEQ Assay. TCRdb obtained this table from immuneACCESS and retained in-frame rearrangements with V and J assigned. These tables miss some clones; where compared with another copy, unresolved V genes account for less than half of the shortfall, and the remainder is unexplained. A total of 70,000 to 90,000 clones appear in this sample, about 85% of them only once. Clones ranked in the top ten supply over 4% of the sample. The source was CD4+ or CD8+ T cells sorted from blood, collected in a trial of the OX40 agonist ivuxolimab. Here the chain combines TRBV2 and TRBJ2-3, and TRBD2 may be the D gene, going by 6 matching bases. This clonotype was sampled from an adult with an advanced solid tumor such as melanoma, head and neck, liver or kidney cancer. The CDR3 region: CASRPRDLLTDTQYF. The bases are TGTGCCAGCAGACCCCGGGACTTACTCACAGATACGCAGTATTTT.